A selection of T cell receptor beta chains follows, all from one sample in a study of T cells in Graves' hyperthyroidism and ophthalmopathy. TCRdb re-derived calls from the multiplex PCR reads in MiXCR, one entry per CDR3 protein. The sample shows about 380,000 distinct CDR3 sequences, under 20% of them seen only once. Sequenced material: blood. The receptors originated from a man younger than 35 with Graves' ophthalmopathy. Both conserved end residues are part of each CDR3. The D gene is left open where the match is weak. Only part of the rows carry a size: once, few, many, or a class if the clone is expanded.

TGTGCCAGCAGCGTAGCGGTTGGGATGGAAGGCACCGGGGAGCTGTTTTTT | CASSVAVGMEGTGELFF | TRBJ2-2 | . | . | TRBV9
TGTGCCAGTAGGGAGGGGGGAACCATGTACACTGAAGCTTTCTTT | CASREGGTMYTEAFF | TRBJ1-1 | few | . | TRBV19
TGTGCCAGCAGCTCGTACCGGGGGGATCCGCAGTATTTT | CASSSYRGDPQYF | TRBJ2-3 | few | TRBD2 | TRBV7-8
TGTGCCAGCAGCCGGGACAGGGGGCAGGCAGGCAATCAGCCCCAGCATTTT | CASSRDRGQAGNQPQHF | TRBJ1-5 | many | TRBD1 | TRBV28
TGTGCCATCAGAGTGGAGGGGGGTGGTTCACCCCTCCACTTT | CAIRVEGGGSPLHF | TRBJ1-6 | . | . | TRBV10-3
TGTGCCAGCAGCTTAGCGTTGGGACAGGGGGCAGAGACCCAGTACTTC | CASSLALGQGAETQYF | TRBJ2-5 | . | TRBD1 | TRBV7-2
TGTGCCAGCAGTGGAATCCGGGACGCCACCGGGACAGGGTTTCTGGATTTTCAGCCCCAGCATTTT | CASSGIRDATGTGFLDFQPQHF | TRBJ1-5 | . | TRBD1 | TRBV2
TGTGCCAGCAGCCAGGAGACAGGGGACACTGAAGCTTTCTTT | CASSQETGDTEAFF | TRBJ1-1 | few | TRBD1 | TRBV6-5
TGCAGCGTAGACGAAGGGACGGATAAAGCTTTCTTT | CSVDEGTDKAFF | TRBJ1-1 | . | . | TRBV29-1
TGTGCCAGCAGCCAAGATCTAACTAGCGGGGGTGAGATAGATACGCAGTATTTT | CASSQDLTSGGEIDTQYF | TRBJ2-3 | many | TRBD2 | TRBV3-1
TGCGCCAGCAGCTTGGAAGGGCTTAACTATGGCTACACCTTC | CASSLEGLNYGYTF | TRBJ1-2 | many | . | TRBV5-1
TGTGCCAGCAGCCAAGAATCCAGGACCTCTGGAAACACCATATATTTT | CASSQESRTSGNTIYF | TRBJ1-3 | . | . | TRBV3-1
TGTGCCAGCACCGACACGGGTGAGCAGTACTTC | CASTDTGEQYF | TRBJ2-7 | many | . | TRBV6-1
TGTGCCAGCAGTCTTCAAACAGGGAACACTGAAGCTTTCTTT | CASSLQTGNTEAFF | TRBJ1-1 | many | . | TRBV3-1
TGTGCCAGCAGTTCCTCGGCCCGGATAGAGACCCAGTACTTC | CASSSSARIETQYF | TRBJ2-5 | many | . | TRBV27
TGTGCCAGCAGCGCCCACCGGGACAGGGGGCGCTGCAACTATGGCTACACCTTC | CASSAHRDRGRCNYGYTF | TRBJ1-2 | . | TRBD1 | TRBV2
TGTGCCAGCAGCGTAGGCGGGGGGGCCACAGATACGCAGTATTTT | CASSVGGGATDTQYF | TRBJ2-3 | few | TRBD2 | TRBV9
TGTGCCAGCAGTTCACAAGAGCACACAGATACGCAGTATTTT | CASSSQEHTDTQYF | TRBJ2-3 | many | . | TRBV6-2/TRBV6-3
TGCGCCAGCACGGCGGTGATTAACACTGAAGCTTTCTTT | CASTAVINTEAFF | TRBJ1-1 | . | . | TRBV10-2
TGTGCCAGCAGCATCTTTAGGGGCACTGAAGCTTTCTTT | CASSIFRGTEAFF | TRBJ1-1 | many | . | TRBV7-3
TGCAGTGCTAGACGACAGGGAATGACGGCTTTCTTT | CSARRQGMTAFF | TRBJ1-1 | many | TRBD1 | TRBV20-1
TGTGCCAGCAGCCAAGAGGGAGGTCCTAGCGTGGAGCAGTTCTTC | CASSQEGGPSVEQFF | TRBJ2-1 | many | . | TRBV3-1
TGCAGTGCCCCGGGCGGGCACTCAGGAAGGGGCCCTGGAAACACCATATATTTT | CSAPGGHSGRGPGNTIYF | TRBJ1-3 | few | . | TRBV20-1
TGTGCCAGCAGCCCGAGCCAAGTTAACACCGGGGAGCTGTTTTTT | CASSPSQVNTGELFF | TRBJ2-2 | many | . | TRBV11-3
TGTGCCAGCAGCCAAGGACTAGGGAGGACTGAAGCTTTCTTT | CASSQGLGRTEAFF | TRBJ1-1 | many | . | TRBV3-1
TGCAGTGCTACGGGGGTCAATCAGCCCCAGCATTTT | CSATGVNQPQHF | TRBJ1-5 | many | . | TRBV20-1
TGTGCCACCGAACAGGGGGGACTGCAGCCCCAGCATTTT | CATEQGGLQPQHF | TRBJ1-5 | few | TRBD1 | TRBV6-2/TRBV6-3
TGTGCCAGCAGCTTAGCGCAGAGAAACACCATATATTTT | CASSLAQRNTIYF | TRBJ1-3 | . | . | TRBV7-2
TGTGCCAGCAGTGAAGCTTATGGAGGTGGAGCGGGAGCAGATACGCAGTATTTT | CASSEAYGGGAGADTQYF | TRBJ2-3 | . | TRBD2 | TRBV9
TGTGCCAGCAGGCGGGACAGGGGGTACGAGCAGTACTTC | CASRRDRGYEQYF | TRBJ2-7 | many | TRBD1 | TRBV6-1
TGTGCCAGCAGGGCAGTAAACATTCAGTACTTC | CASRAVNIQYF | TRBJ2-4 | few | . | TRBV12-3/TRBV12-4
TGTGCCATCGGCTCCGGGAGAGGTGAAAAACTGTTTTTT | CAIGSGRGEKLFF | TRBJ1-4 | few | . | TRBV6-1
TGTGCCAGCAGCTCACAGGGAAGTGGTTATGGCTACACCTTC | CASSSQGSGYGYTF | TRBJ1-2 | many | . | TRBV6-1
TGCGCCAGCAGCCCGGAAAACTATGGCTACACCTTC | CASSPENYGYTF | TRBJ1-2 | few | . | TRBV5-1
TGTGCCAGCAGTGGTGGACTAGCGGGGAGGGAGACCCAGTACTTC | CASSGGLAGRETQYF | TRBJ2-5 | many | TRBD2 | TRBV2
TGTGCCAGCAGCCAAGTCAGCGGGGGCGCAGATACGCAGTATTTT | CASSQVSGGADTQYF | TRBJ2-3 | many | TRBD2 | TRBV3-1
TGTGCCAGCTCGCCCATTAGGCAGCCCTACAATGAGCAGTTCTTC | CASSPIRQPYNEQFF | TRBJ2-1 | many | . | TRBV18
TGTGCCACCAGTGATTTCGGACAGGGTAGGTATGAGCAGTTCTTC | CATSDFGQGRYEQFF | TRBJ2-1 | few | TRBD1 | TRBV24-1
TGTGCCAGCAGTCTCCTCGGCTGGGCGAATGAGCAGTTCTTC | CASSLLGWANEQFF | TRBJ2-1 | few | . | TRBV12-3/TRBV12-4
TGTGCCAGCTCAGAAAACAGGGTCACGGAGACCCAGTACTTC | CASSENRVTETQYF | TRBJ2-5 | many | . | TRBV18
TGTGCCAGCAGGACGACAGGGCCACTAAGTAGCTCCTACAATGAGCAGTTCTTC | CASRTTGPLSSSYNEQFF | TRBJ2-1 | . | TRBD1 | TRBV7-2
TGTGCCAGCAAAACAGGAAACTATGGCTACACCTTC | CASKTGNYGYTF | TRBJ1-2 | many | . | TRBV12-3/TRBV12-4